The 32 T cell receptor beta chains listed next were all sequenced from one sample in a study of shared clonotypes between healthy human individuals. Using immunoSEQ multiplex PCR, the repertoire was profiled, and TCRdb retains in-frame clones only, with some absent. The sample yields 450,000 or so clones, 70% to 80% seen once. The sequencing sample was made of PBMCs. The receptors were sampled from a woman in her thirties or forties in good health. Some clones in this sample may be carry-over from other donors' samples.

J is TRBJ2-7 and V is TRBV30, with TRBD1 matching 8 bases. V shed 2 bases and J 1 base; nucleotides not matched to a gene: 13. The CDR3 covers 17 residues. The V gene's germline CDR1 is GTSNPN and CDR2 SVGIG (reference sequence). This CDR3 reads CAWSPIPPRTGSYEQYF. For the CDR3, the DNA is TGTGCCTGGAGTCCCATACCCCCTCGGACAGGGTCCTACGAGCAGTACTTC.

As for this clone: With a far larger clone one base away, a read error is the likely cause. V usage is TRBV4-3 and J usage is TRBJ2-7; D might be TRBD1 or TRBD2, each matching 6 bases. CDR1 is LGHNA, CDR2 YSLEER, per germline. The CDR3 has 14 amino acids. CDR3 nucleotides: TGCACCAGCAGCCAAAAACAGGGAGGAGGGGAGCAGTACTTC. Translating it yields CTSSQKQGGGEQYF.

The chain recombines TRBV4-1 with TRBJ2-7; D may be TRBD2 (5 bases). The germline V gene encodes CDR1 MGHRA and CDR2 YSYEKL. The CDR3 covers 17 residues. Trimming removed 1 base at V and 2 bases at J, with 18 bases between. CDR3 DNA sequence: TGCGCCAGCAGCCAAGGGCTAGCTGGTCGTAGGGCCTACGAGCAGTACTTC. Its translation: CASSQGLAGRRAYEQYF.

The chain uses TRBV5-5 and TRBJ2-7; D possibly corresponds to TRBD1 (6 bases). The CDR3 consists of 16 residues. Germline V gives CDR1 SGHKS, CDR2 YYEKEE (reference sequence). V lost 2 bases, J lost 0 bases, and 15 bases lay in between. CDR3 residues: CASSFGFTGSSYEQYF. The CDR3 nucleotides are TGTGCCAGCAGCTTCGGATTCACAGGGTCCTCCTACGAGCAGTACTTC.

The rearrangement links TRBV9 to TRBJ2-3, with TRBD2 matching 8 bases. The ends lost 7 bases at V and 2 bases at J; junction bases unmatched: 9. The germline gives CDR1 SGDLS, CDR2 YYNGEE. The CDR3 spans 15 residues. The CDR3 nucleotides read TGTGCCAGCGGCCCGAGCGGGGGTCACACAGATACGCAGTATTTT. This encodes CASGPSGGHTDTQYF.

The rearrangement joins TRBV2 to TRBJ2-3; TRBD1 matches 8 bases. This CDR3 is built from 14 residues. The germline V gene has CDR1 SNHLY and CDR2 FYNNEI. V was clipped by 9 bases and J by 0 bases; unmatched bases: 5. Written as DNA, the CDR3 is TGTGCCAGTAATGACAGGGGTAGCACAGATACGCAGTATTTT. Amino acid sequence: CASNDRGSTDTQYF.

The chain is built from TRBV9 and TRBJ2-1; maybe TRBD2 (7 bases). Trimming stripped 3 bases from V and 4 bases from J, with 14 bases between. Per the germline V gene, CDR1 is SGDLS and CDR2 is YYNGEE. The CDR3 spans 15 residues. As DNA, the CDR3 is TGTGCCAGCAGCGCCAGCGGGGACAATTACAATGAGCAGTTCTTC. Translation gives CASSASGDNYNEQFF.

The V gene is TRBV9, the J gene TRBJ2-7, with 13 nucleotides matching TRBD2. In germline, CDR1 is SGDLS, CDR2 YYNGEE. V shed 5 bases, J shed 2 bases, and the junction held 4 bases outside the gene matches. The CDR3 totals 15 residues. CDR3 sequence reads: CASSHGLAGAYEQYF. CDR3 coding DNA: TGTGCCAGCAGTCACGGACTAGCGGGAGCCTACGAGCAGTACTTC.

The J gene is TRBJ1-3, the V gene TRBV7-2; tentatively, D is TRBD1 or TRBD2 (5 bases each). The end of the DNA fits TRBJ2-2 better, so the J call may be wrong. From germline, CDR1 is SGHTA and CDR2 FQGNSA. CDR3 size: 18 residues. This CDR3 is CASSSAPSGTRNTGELFF. In DNA form, the CDR3 reads TGTGCCAGCAGCTCCGCCCCGTCCGGGACCAGGAACACCGGGGAGCTGTTTTTT.

The rearrangement joins TRBV6-1 to TRBJ1-2, with 8 nucleotides matching TRBD1. The CDR3 runs to 13 residues. The germline CDR1 and CDR2 sequences are MNHNS and SASEGT. V lost 7 bases to trimming and J lost 8 bases; unmatched junction nucleotides: 9. The CDR3 sequence is CASNTHQGAGYTF. Here the CDR3 DNA reads TGTGCCAGCAACACACATCAGGGGGCGGGCTACACCTTC.

This chain uses TRBV7-2 with TRBJ2-3, with D hard to call. Trimming cost V 5 bases and J 0 bases, with 12 bases left between them. Per the germline V gene, CDR1 is SGHTA and CDR2 is FQGNSA. This CDR3 has 15 amino acids. This chain's CDR3 is CASSPLSWSTDTQYF. The CDR3 DNA sequence: TGTGCCAGCAGCCCGCTCAGTTGGAGCACAGATACGCAGTATTTT.

This chain joins TRBV5-4 and TRBJ1-2; D might be TRBD1 (6 bases). In germline, CDR1 is SGHNT, CDR2 YYREEE (reference sequence). The CDR3 consists of 13 residues. Trimming stripped 4 bases from V and 6 bases from J, with 13 bases between. The CDR3 sequence is CASSATGLNGYTF. CDR3 coding DNA: TGTGCCAGCAGCGCCACAGGGTTAAATGGCTACACCTTC.

The chain links TRBV18 to TRBJ1-4, with no clear D. The CDR3 sequence is 13 residues long. The germline V and J ends were trimmed by 3 bases and 6 bases, with 8 bases remaining between them. Germline-derived CDR1 and CDR2 are KGHSH and LQKENI. The CDR3 reads CASSPGWDEKLFF. CDR3 DNA: TGTGCCAGCTCACCCGGGTGGGATGAAAAACTGTTTTTT.

J is TRBJ2-5 and V is TRBV2; D is possibly TRBD1 or TRBD2 (5 bases each). From germline, CDR1 is SNHLY and CDR2 FYNNEI. The CDR3 is 17 amino acids. V was cut by 6 bases and J by 3 bases, with 23 bases left in between. CDR3: CASSRGRARAREETQYF. As DNA, the CDR3 is TGTGCCAGCAGCCGGGGACGGGCCCGAGCTAGAGAAGAGACCCAGTACTTC. Looking up the rest from reference TRBV2 and TRBJ2-5 gives the full variable domain: EPEVTQTPSHQVTQMGQEVILRCVPISNHLYFYWYRQILGQKVEFLVSFYNNEISEKSEIFDDQFSVERPDGSNFTLKIRSTKLEDSAMYFCASSRGRARAREETQYFGPGTRLLVL.

The chain has TRBV6-6 and TRBJ1-2; D ambiguous. CDR1 MNHNY and CDR2 SVGAGI come from the germline V gene (reference sequence). V dropped 5 bases and J dropped 7 bases, with 8 bases sitting between them. This CDR3 is built from 11 residues. The DNA for the CDR3 is TGTGCCAGCAGTCCCGCCGGTGGCTACACCTTC. Its protein is CASSPAGGYTF.

Of note for this clone: Other DNA sequences within the sample encode an identical CDR3. V gene TRBV5-1 combines with J gene TRBJ2-7; 10 bases agree with TRBD1. The CDR3 has 14 amino acids. Germline V gives CDR1 SGHRS, CDR2 YFSETQ. J lost 3 bases, V lost 4 bases, and 4 bases had no gene match. CDR3 region: CASSPRTGGYEQYF. The CDR3 nucleotides are TGCGCCAGCAGCCCCAGGACAGGGGGCTACGAGCAGTACTTC.

This clone appeared once. This chain links TRBV19 with TRBJ1-2; D ambiguous. The V end lost 6 bases, the J end lost 5 bases, and 13 bases lay between the germline ends. The CDR3 has 13 residues. In germline, CDR1 is LNHDA, CDR2 SQIVND (reference sequence). This CDR3 reads CASSPGETYGYTF. CDR3 nucleotides: TGTGCCAGTAGCCCTGGGGAGACTTATGGCTACACCTTC.

The J gene is TRBJ1-2, the V gene TRBV5-6; tentatively, D is TRBD1 (6 bases). This CDR3 is built from 12 residues. V shed 1 base and J shed 6 bases, with 7 bases lying between them. Per germline, CDR1 SGHDT and CDR2 YYEEEE. CDR3: CASSLRGDGYTF. The CDR3 region has the DNA TGTGCCAGCAGCTTGAGGGGGGATGGCTACACCTTC.

The chain employs TRBV28 and TRBJ2-7, with 7 bases fitting TRBD2. The trim removed 8 bases at V and 1 base at J, leaving 11 bases unmatched. Germline V gene lookup returns CDR1 MDHEN and CDR2 SYDVKM. There are 15 residues in the CDR3. The CDR3 DNA follows: TGTGCCAGCTCTAAAGCGGGGCCTACTTCCTACGAGCAGTACTTC. It translates to CASSKAGPTSYEQYF.

The V call is TRBV4-3, the J call TRBJ2-2; 7 bases agree with TRBD1. The CDR3 sequence is 19 residues long. The ends lost 2 bases at V and 3 bases at J; junction bases unmatched: 15. Germline CDR1 and CDR2: LGHNA and YSLEER. The CDR3: CASSQTPITGTADTGELFF. DNA of the CDR3: TGCGCCAGCAGCCAAACCCCCATTACCGGGACAGCAGACACCGGGGAGCTGTTTTTT.

This clone has ten or more counts. The same CDR3 arises from other DNA sequences in this sample as well. This sequence joins TRBV11-2 and TRBJ2-7; maybe TRBD1 (5 bases). The CDR3 length is 13 residues. Germline V CDR1 and CDR2: SGHAT, FQNNGV. V shed 3 bases and J shed 0 bases, with 6 bases lying between them. CDR3 amino acids: CASSLQGSYEQYF. CDR3 in DNA: TGTGCCAGCAGCTTGCAGGGCTCCTACGAGCAGTACTTC.

J is TRBJ2-3 and V is TRBV28; TRBD2 matches at 12 bases. V shed 3 bases, J shed 3 bases, and the junction held 4 bases outside the gene matches. Germline CDR1 MDHEN, CDR2 SYDVKM. This CDR3 contains 16 residues. The DNA of the CDR3 is TGTGCCAGCAGTTTTGTGGGACTAGCGGGTACAGATACGCAGTATTTT. This encodes CASSFVGLAGTDTQYF.

The V call is TRBV6-1, the J call TRBJ1-1; 9 positions match TRBD1. This CDR3 is built from 17 residues. The V gene's germline CDR1 is MNHNS and CDR2 SASEGT. The J segment lost 11 bases and the V segment lost 2 bases, leaving 18 bases of the junction unmatched. CDR3 amino acids: CASSETWTGVSLKRAFF. The DNA of the CDR3 is TGTGCCAGCAGTGAAACTTGGACAGGGGTGTCTTTAAAGAGGGCTTTCTTT.

This clone was recorded only once. Written as DNA, the CDR3 is TGTGCCAGCTCACCAACTTCGAGAAACACTGAAGCTTTCTTT. Protein sequence: CASSPTSRNTEAFF. The chain couples TRBV18 to TRBJ1-1; D unresolved. The CDR3 contains 14 residues. The germline gives CDR1 KGHSH, CDR2 LQKENI. The V and J ends lost 2 bases and 2 bases respectively, with 9 bases between them.

This clone was seen only a few times. The chain uses TRBV5-6 and TRBJ2-1; 8 nucleotides align to TRBD1. J gave up 6 bases and V 2 bases, and 7 bases lay outside the gene matches. CDR3 length equals 15 residues. Germline CDR1 SGHDT, CDR2 YYEEEE. CDR3 residues: CASSFLDRDSNEQFF. The CDR3 coding sequence is TGTGCCAGCAGCTTTCTGGACAGGGACTCCAATGAGCAGTTCTTC.

This clone occurred a few times. This chain joins TRBV9 and TRBJ2-3, with TRBD2 identical over 8 bases. Germline trimming cut 0 bases from V and 5 bases from J; bases unmatched to any gene: 8. CDR1 and CDR2 from the germline V gene are SGDLS and YYNGEE. The length of the CDR3 is 16 residues. This CDR3 is CASSVAGREEIDTQYF. DNA of the CDR3: TGTGCCAGCAGCGTAGCCGGGCGGGAGGAGATAGATACGCAGTATTTT.

This clone came up many times. This chain uses TRBV19 with TRBJ2-3; 9 bases are a match to TRBD2. From germline, CDR1 is LNHDA and CDR2 SQIVND (reference sequence). V shed 5 bases, J shed 0 bases, and the junction held 9 bases outside the gene matches. CDR3 length equals 17 residues. The DNA for the CDR3 is TGTGCCAGTAGTCCCGGGACTAGCACCTTAAGCACAGATACGCAGTATTTT. It specifies CASSPGTSTLSTDTQYF.

Of note for this clone: A much larger clone differs from this one at a single base, so this may be a read error. This chain connects TRBV11-2 to TRBJ2-1, with D possibly matching TRBD1 (5 bases). Germline CDR1 SGHAT, CDR2 FQNNGV. The CDR3 is 15 residues long. V was trimmed by 5 bases and J by 10 bases, leaving 21 bases between them. The CDR3 DNA reads as TGTGCCAGCAGCCTCTCCCAGGACATATCCTACGAGCAGTTCTTC. It is translated as CASSLSQDISYEQFF. The variable domain in full, completed from reference TRBV11-2 and TRBJ2-1, reads EAGVAQSPRYKIIEKRQSVAFWCNPISGHATLYWYQQILGQGPKLLIQFQNNGVVDDSQLPKDRFSAERLKGVDSTLKIQPAKLEDSAVYLCASSLSQDISYEQFFGPGTRLTVL.

J is TRBJ1-1 and V is TRBV7-3; D may be TRBD1 (5 bases). CDR1 and CDR2 (germline): SGHTA, FQGTGA. The CDR3 consists of 12 residues. The ends were cut back, 4 bases at V and 8 bases at J, with 11 bases in the middle. CDR3 loop: CASSSQGGEAFF. CDR3 bases: TGTGCCAGCAGCTCTCAGGGTGGGGAAGCTTTCTTT.

The chain recombines TRBV7-9 with TRBJ2-1; D remains ambiguous. The CDR3 contains 11 residues. The germline gives CDR1 SEHNR, CDR2 FQNEAQ (reference sequence). The ends were cut back, 2 bases at V and 9 bases at J, with 5 bases in the middle. The CDR3 DNA is TGTGCCAGCAGCTTACACAGTGAGCAGTTCTTC. Protein product: CASSLHSEQFF.

The V call is TRBV28, the J call TRBJ1-1, with D hard to call. Germline loops: CDR1 MDHEN, CDR2 SYDVKM. The CDR3 contains 11 residues. V lost 2 bases and J 9 bases, leaving 7 bases between the germline ends. The CDR3 nucleotides are TGTGCCAGCAGTTTAGTGGGCCAAGCTTTCTTT. This encodes CASSLVGQAFF.

The rearrangement joins TRBV5-1 to TRBJ2-3; TRBD1 matches 11 bases. The CDR3 is 17 amino acids. V shed 3 bases, J shed 4 bases, and the junction held 10 bases outside the gene matches. CDR1 and CDR2 from the germline V gene are SGHRS and YFSETQ. The CDR3 protein is CASSSTGTGGKADTQYF. The CDR3 DNA reads TGCGCCAGCAGCTCAACCGGGACAGGGGGGAAGGCAGATACGCAGTATTTT.